This T cell receptor beta chain was observed in a study of cytomegalovirus exposure and HLA in healthy donors. The PCR made use of 60 Vbeta and 13 Jbeta primers. Sequenced by immunoSEQ multiplex PCR; TCRdb stores in-frame clones only, minus some. The sample gives some 150,000 clones, 80% of which show up once; 9.5% to 10% is in the top ten. Germline V gene sequence: CDR1 KGHSH, CDR2 LQKENI. J lost 4 bases, V lost 5 bases, and 9 bases had no gene match. This CDR3 region has 15 residues. This chain joins TRBV18 and TRBJ2-3, with 7 bases identical to TRBD1. The receptor was derived from a man aged 18 to 30 in good health and CMV-seropositive. The sample comprised PBMCs. CDR3 sequence (DNA): TGTGCCAGCTCATCCGGACAGGTTATTTCAGATACGCAGTATTTT. Its translation: CASSSGQVISDTQYF.